This T cell receptor (beta chain) originates from a study of T cell responses to AZD1222 COVID-19 vaccine. General study points: Reportedly, nearly half the spike-specific TCRs target unmutated variant regions. At baseline, seropositivity was found in only six or seven AZD1222 recipients. Repertoire sampling happened only post peak T cell response. Donors skewed white British and female; clonal diversity was possibly underestimated.

Measured with immunoSEQ multiplex PCR; TCRdb has only the in-frame clones, and not every one. The sample holds approximately 20,000 clones, roughly 80% seen once. As for this clone: Its target is unknown.

The CDR3 runs to 13 residues. Trimming took off 1 base at V and 7 bases at J, with 10 bases between the two ends. This chain uses TRBV12-3 or TRBV12-4 with TRBJ1-2, with no clear D. This TCR came from an adult in good health. Sequencing was performed on peripheral blood, taken on day 0 of AZD1222 vaccination. Written as DNA, the CDR3 is TGTGCCAGCAGTTTAGGCGGGGAGGGTGGCTACACCTTC. Protein product: CASSLGGEGGYTF.